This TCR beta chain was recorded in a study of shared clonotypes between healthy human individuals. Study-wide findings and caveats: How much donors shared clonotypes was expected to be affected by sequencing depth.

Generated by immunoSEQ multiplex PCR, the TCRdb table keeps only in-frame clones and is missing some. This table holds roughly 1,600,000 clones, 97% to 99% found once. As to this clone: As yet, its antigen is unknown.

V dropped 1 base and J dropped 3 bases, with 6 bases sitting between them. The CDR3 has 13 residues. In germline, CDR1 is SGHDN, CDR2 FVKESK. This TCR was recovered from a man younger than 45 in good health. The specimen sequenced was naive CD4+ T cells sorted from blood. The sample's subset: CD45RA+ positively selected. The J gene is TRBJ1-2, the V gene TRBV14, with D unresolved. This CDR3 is CASSQGQDYGYTF. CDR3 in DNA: TGTGCCAGCAGCCAAGGCCAGGACTATGGCTACACCTTC.